Each of the 21 T cell receptor beta chains below was sequenced from the same sample in a study of PD-1 and CTLA-4 blockade in melanoma (dated by TCRdb to about 2021). The method behind the library was the immunoSEQ multiplex PCR assay. Imported from immuneACCESS, the table was reduced by TCRdb to in-frame sequences with V and J called. These copies leave out some clones; in studies compared against another copy, an unresolved V gene accounts for under half, and the cause of the remainder is not known. Recorded for this sample are about 29,000 clones; about 89% of them occurred a single time. The top ten hold about 8.1% of the sample. The specimen comprised CD8+ T cells from peripheral blood, sampled before anti-PD-1 treatment. These receptors were taken from a human donor with melanoma.

This clone came up a few times. This chain connects TRBV4-1 to TRBJ1-5; no definite D call. Per germline, CDR1 MGHRA and CDR2 YSYEKL. The CDR3 has 13 residues. V was shortened by 5 bases and J by 7 bases, with 12 bases between the two germline ends. CDR3 nucleotides: TGCGCCAGCAGCTTGGATGTGGGGCAGCCCCAGCATTTT. Its protein product is CASSLDVGQPQHF.

This chain connects TRBV19 to TRBJ1-5; 7 nucleotides align to TRBD1. The V gene's germline CDR1 is LNHDA and CDR2 SQIVND (reference sequence). V gave up 8 bases and J gave up 6 bases; unmatched junction bases: 4. This CDR3 region has 12 residues. The CDR3: CASATGPQPQHF. The CDR3 nucleotides read TGTGCCAGTGCGACAGGGCCTCAGCCCCAGCATTTT.

V usage is TRBV6-5 and J usage is TRBJ2-7; D ambiguous. Trimming removed 6 bases from V and 0 bases from J, with 9 bases in between. CDR1 is MNHEY, CDR2 SVGAGI, per germline. The CDR3 loop spans 13 amino acids. The CDR3 bases are TGTGCCAGCAGCGACTCAAGCTCCTACGAGCAGTACTTC. It is translated as CASSDSSSYEQYF.

The chain uses TRBV11-2 and TRBJ2-7, with a weak D call TRBD2 (5 bases). The CDR3 runs 12 residues. The germline V gene has CDR1 SGHAT and CDR2 FQNNGV. V lost 5 bases and J 2 bases, leaving 7 bases between the germline ends. The CDR3 DNA reads as TGTGCCAGCAGCCTCGGGACCTACGAGCAGTACTTC. Amino acids: CASSLGTYEQYF.

This clone was seen just once. The gene calls are TRBV3-1 (or the pseudogene TRBV3-2) and TRBJ1-1; D is undetermined. Germline loops: CDR1 LGHDT, CDR2 YNNKEL (reference sequence). The CDR3 runs 15 residues. Deletions cut 0 bases from V and 0 bases from J, with 8 bases between. The CDR3: CASSQDKAVNTEAFF. CDR3 coding DNA: TGTGCCAGCAGCCAAGATAAGGCGGTGAACACTGAAGCTTTCTTT.

CDR3 in DNA: TGTGCCAGCAGCCCATTTCTCGCTCGGTTAGGGGTGAACACTGAAGCTTTCTTT. This sequence encodes CASSPFLARLGVNTEAFF. The V and J genes are TRBV28 and TRBJ1-1; TRBD1 is a possible D gene (5 bases). From germline, CDR1 is MDHEN and CDR2 SYDVKM. Deletions cut 6 bases from V and 0 bases from J, with 23 bases between. The CDR3 is 18 residues long.

The chain recombines TRBV3-1 (or the pseudogene TRBV3-2) with TRBJ2-1; the D is unclear. V lost 5 bases to trimming and J lost 5 bases, with 19 bases between them. This CDR3 is built from 16 residues. In germline, CDR1 is LGHDT, CDR2 YNNKEL (reference sequence). The CDR3 reads CASSYRSPHSDNEQFF. The DNA for the CDR3 is TGTGCCAGCAGCTACCGATCTCCCCATTCCGACAATGAGCAGTTCTTC.

The CDR3 DNA reads TGTGCCAGTACCGTAAGCGGGAGCTCCTACAATGAGCAGTTCTTC. It yields the protein CASTVSGSSYNEQFF. The rearrangement links TRBV19 to TRBJ2-1, with 8 bases that match TRBD2. Germline V gives CDR1 LNHDA, CDR2 SQIVND (reference sequence). V lost 7 bases to trimming and J lost 0 bases; unmatched junction nucleotides: 5. The CDR3 consists of 15 residues.

The rearrangement joins TRBV12-3 or TRBV12-4 to TRBJ2-1; D ambiguous. The CDR3 has 12 amino acids. Trimming cost V 1 base and J 7 bases, with 5 bases left between them. This chain's CDR3 is CASSLDLNEQFF. As DNA, the CDR3 is TGTGCCAGCAGTTTAGATCTAAATGAGCAGTTCTTC.

The CDR3 protein is CASQDRIGMNTEAFF. In DNA, the CDR3 is TGTGCCAGTCAAGACAGGATCGGCATGAACACTGAAGCTTTCTTT. This chain links TRBV19 with TRBJ1-1, with D tentatively TRBD1 (6 bases). CDR3 size: 15 residues. In germline, CDR1 is LNHDA, CDR2 SQIVND (reference sequence). Trimming stripped 8 bases from V and 0 bases from J, with 16 bases between.

This clone is medium-sized (0.01 to 0.1%). The CDR3 sequence is CASSDDRYNQPQHF. For the CDR3, the DNA is TGTGCCAGTAGCGATGACAGATACAATCAGCCCCAGCATTTT. The V call is TRBV19, the J call TRBJ1-5; perhaps TRBD1 as D (5 bases). This CDR3 has 14 amino acids. Germline loops: CDR1 LNHDA, CDR2 SQIVND (reference sequence). V was shortened by 6 bases and J by 3 bases, with 12 bases between the two germline ends.

J is TRBJ1-3 and V is TRBV6-5; tentative D call: TRBD1 (5 bases). V was cut by 2 bases and J by 0 bases, with 8 bases left in between. CDR3 length equals 15 residues. CDR1 is MNHEY, CDR2 SVGAGI, per germline. The DNA for the CDR3 is TGTGCCAGCAGTTACGGGGGATACTCTGGAAACACCATATATTTT. It codes for CASSYGGYSGNTIYF.

The chain carries TRBV6-5 and TRBJ1-5; D unclear. This CDR3 contains 15 residues. The V and J ends lost 0 bases and 2 bases respectively, with 8 bases between them. CDR1 MNHEY and CDR2 SVGAGI come from the germline V gene. The CDR3 nucleotides read TGTGCCAGCAGTTACTCGGTTTTAGGCAATCAGCCCCAGCATTTT. This codes for CASSYSVLGNQPQHF.

This clone showed up just a few times. J is TRBJ2-7 and V is TRBV7-8; the match to TRBD1 covers 7 bases. CDR1 is SGHVS and CDR2 is FQNEAQ in the germline V gene. The CDR3 extends over 14 amino acids. The V gene end was trimmed by 10 bases and the J gene end by 0 bases; junction bases not matched to a gene: 9. The CDR3 protein is CATRTGASSYEQYF. In nucleotides, the CDR3 is TGTGCCACCCGTACAGGGGCCAGCTCCTACGAGCAGTACTTC.

This clone was recorded only once. The chain is built from TRBV12-3 or TRBV12-4 and TRBJ2-5; D unresolved. V was cut by 3 bases and J by 5 bases, with 4 bases left in between. The CDR3 loop spans 11 amino acids. The CDR3 loop is CASSFMETQYF. CDR3 nucleotide sequence: TGTGCCAGCAGTTTTATGGAGACCCAGTACTTC.

V and J are TRBV28 and TRBJ2-2; D gene uncertain. Germline V gene data show CDR1 as MDHEN and CDR2 as SYDVKM. The CDR3 spans 14 residues. V dropped 2 bases and J dropped 0 bases, with 4 bases sitting between them. The CDR3 nucleotides are TGTGCCAGCAGTTTAACAGCGAACACCGGGGAGCTGTTTTTT. The encoded protein is CASSLTANTGELFF.

Regarding this clone: Other DNA sequences in the same sample also yield this CDR3. This chain connects TRBV14 to TRBJ2-7; maybe TRBD2 (6 bases). The germline CDR1 and CDR2 sequences are SGHDN and FVKESK. Between the trimmed V and J ends, which lost 4 bases and 0 bases, there was a span of 10 bases. CDR3 length equals 14 residues. CDR3 sequence: CASSPGGSSYEQYF. DNA for the CDR3: TGTGCCAGCAGCCCTGGGGGGAGCTCCTACGAGCAGTACTTC.

The chain employs TRBV7-9 and TRBJ2-1, with 9 bases matching TRBD2. J lost 6 bases, V lost 0 bases, and 3 bases had no gene match. This CDR3 contains 15 residues. CDR1 is SEHNR and CDR2 is FQNEAQ in the germline V gene (reference sequence). The CDR3 bases are TGTGCCAGCAGCTTAGCTAGCGGGAGTCTCAATGAGCAGTTCTTC. Residues: CASSLASGSLNEQFF.

This clone has just one count. The CDR3 protein is CASSARDRGPYEQYF. The DNA of the CDR3 is TGTGCCAGCAGTGCCCGGGACAGGGGGCCCTACGAGCAGTACTTC. V and J are TRBV28 and TRBJ2-7, with 12 positions matching TRBD1. The CDR3 length is 15 residues. J was trimmed by 2 bases and V by 5 bases; bases with no gene match: 4. Germline V gene lookup returns CDR1 MDHEN and CDR2 SYDVKM.

V is TRBV6-5 and J is TRBJ1-1; 7 bases are a match to TRBD1. The CDR3 covers 13 residues. V was pared by 6 bases and J by 5 bases, with 6 bases of the junction left unmatched. The germline V gene encodes CDR1 MNHEY and CDR2 SVGAGI. The CDR3 reads CASSSGGMTEAFF. CDR3 DNA sequence: TGTGCCAGCAGCTCAGGGGGTATGACTGAAGCTTTCTTT.

The V gene is TRBV19, the J gene TRBJ2-6; D is unclear. V was clipped by 7 bases and J by 4 bases, with 11 bases between them. The CDR3 has 14 residues. Germline CDR1 and CDR2: LNHDA and SQIVND (reference sequence). The CDR3 sequence is CASTFIPGANVLTF. For the CDR3, the DNA is TGTGCCAGTACCTTTATTCCCGGGGCCAACGTCCTGACTTTC.